These 14 T cell receptor beta chains were sequenced from one sample in a study of tumor and adjacent non-tumor tissue in lung cancer. A modified ARM-PCR protocol with three rounds of nested PCR amplified TCRbeta. TCRdb re-called the multiplex PCR reads through MiXCR, storing one row per CDR3 protein. This sample has around 70,000 distinct CDR3 sequences; roughly 60% occur once, and the top ten carry 20%. No cell sorting was done before RNA was extracted from the tissue. Sequencing was carried out using lung tumor tissue. The receptors were gathered from a man aged 50 to 60 with non-small cell lung cancer.

The chain employs TRBV10-3 and TRBJ1-5; D remains unclear. Near its end, the DNA agrees better with TRBJ2-3, so the J call may be wrong. Germline V CDR1 and CDR2: ENHRY, SYGVKD. This CDR3 is 14 amino acids long. The DNA for the CDR3 is TGTGCCATCAGTGAGAGTTATAGCAGTCAGCCCCAGTATTTT. Protein product: CAISESYSSQPQYF.

This clonotype was recorded many times. J is TRBJ2-3 and V is TRBV12-5; D is possibly TRBD1 or TRBD2 (6 bases each). Between the trimmed V and J ends, which lost 3 bases and 1 base, there was a span of 14 bases. CDR1 is LGHNT and CDR2 is FRNRAP in the germline V gene. The CDR3 covers 16 residues. Here the CDR3 reads CASGFPSGAGTDTQYF. In DNA form, the CDR3 reads TGTGCTAGTGGTTTCCCGTCGGGGGCAGGCACAGATACGCAGTATTTT.

This clonotype has only a few counts. The chain links TRBV28 to TRBJ1-2; 7 bases align to TRBD1. The germline gives CDR1 MDHEN, CDR2 SYDVKM. V trimming: 6 bases; J trimming: 4 bases; junction bases outside the gene matches: 5. The CDR3 contains 13 residues. CDR3 sequence (DNA): TGTGCCAGCAGCGGACAGGTGGGCTATGGCTACACCTTC. It encodes CASSGQVGYGYTF.

A word on this clonotype: An end of the junction does not agree with germline; a read error may underlie this. The chain uses TRBV10-2 and TRBJ2-1; 11 bases match TRBD2. Germline CDR1 is WSHSY and CDR2 is SAAADI. The CDR3 runs 14 residues. CDR3 in DNA: TGTGCCATCAGTGTAGCGGGGGGGCCGTATGAGCAGTTCTTC. It codes for CAISVAGGPYEQFF.

With respect to this clonotype: This may be a read error, as it is one base from a much larger clone. The chain employs TRBV5-8 and TRBJ2-7, with no clear D. This CDR3 comprises 13 residues. Germline loops: CDR1 SGHTS, CDR2 YDEGEE. In nucleotides, the CDR3 is TGTGCCAGCAACTTGGTTGGGATCTACGAGCAGTACTTC. Its protein product is CASNLVGIYEQYF.

The gene calls are TRBV29-1 and TRBJ1-2, with D tentatively TRBD1 (5 bases). CDR1 SQVTM and CDR2 ANQGSEA come from the germline V gene. The CDR3 is 12 residues long. V lost 7 bases to trimming and J lost 4 bases, with 13 bases between them. CDR3 nucleotide sequence: TGCAGCGGGGGCGGACGGCGCTATGGCTACACCTTC. Its translation is CSGGGRRYGYTF.

This clonotype was detected many times. V and J are TRBV10-2 and TRBJ2-3, with 8 positions matching TRBD1. The CDR3 covers 12 residues. The germline CDR1 and CDR2 sequences are WSHSY and SAAADI. Trimming at V came to 6 bases and at J to 4 bases, leaving 0 bases not matched to a gene. As DNA, the CDR3 is TGCGCCAGCAGGGACAGGGCAGATACGCAGTATTTT. Protein product: CASRDRADTQYF.

This clonotype was seen a single time. This sequence joins TRBV6-6 and TRBJ1-1; D not certain. This CDR3 is built from 15 residues. V was shortened by 2 bases and J by 3 bases, with 13 bases between the two germline ends. Germline loops: CDR1 MNHNY, CDR2 SVGAGI (reference sequence). The CDR3 sequence: CASSYNAQLYTEAFF. CDR3 sequence (DNA): TGTGCCAGCAGTTACAATGCACAGTTGTACACTGAAGCTTTCTTT.

A few counts support this clonotype. The chain has TRBV5-1 and TRBJ2-3; 12 bases match TRBD2. V lost 3 bases to trimming and J lost 4 bases; unmatched junction nucleotides: 0. The CDR3 runs to 14 residues. From germline, CDR1 is SGHRS and CDR2 YFSETQ. Written as DNA, the CDR3 is TGCGCCAGCAGCTCTAGCGGGGGGGCAGATACGCAGTATTTT. Translated, it gives CASSSSGGADTQYF.

Of note for this clonotype: Possible read error: a much larger clone is one base away. The V call is TRBV24-1, the J call TRBJ1-5; D ambiguous. In germline, CDR1 is KGHDR, CDR2 SFDVKD. The CDR3 length is 13 residues. The CDR3 sequence: CAISEGKEQPQHF. CDR3 nucleotides: TGTGCCATCAGTGAAGGGAAGGAACAGCCCCAGCATTTT.

This clonotype was recorded at least ten times. The V call is TRBV20-1, the J call TRBJ2-3; no clear D. Germline-derived CDR1 and CDR2 are DFQATT and SNEGSKA (reference sequence). The CDR3 contains 10 residues. This CDR3 is CRPAGDTQYF. The CDR3 DNA follows: TGCAGGCCAGCAGGAGATACGCAGTATTTT.

The chain carries TRBV12-3 or TRBV12-4 and TRBJ2-6; the D is unclear. The CDR3 consists of 13 residues. Here the CDR3 DNA reads TGTGTCACCCTAAGCTCTGGGGCCAACGTCCTGACTTTC. This sequence encodes CVTLSSGANVLTF.

In its sample, this clonotype was seen many times. The chain employs TRBV14 and TRBJ1-2; a weak D match, TRBD1 (6 bases). CDR1 is SGHDN, CDR2 FVKESK, per germline. Trimming took 4 bases from V and 5 from J, leaving 11 bases between them. This CDR3 comprises 13 residues. The CDR3 nucleotides read TGTGCCAGCAGCCGTTGGACAGTATATGGCTACACCTTC. Residues: CASSRWTVYGYTF.

Worth noting for this clonotype: A clone one base away is much larger, so this may be a read error. The gene calls are TRBV14 and TRBJ2-1, with TRBD2 matching 8 bases. The CDR3 consists of 18 residues. CDR1 SGHDN and CDR2 FVKESK come from the germline V gene. CDR3 sequence: CASSDALAGGITYSEQFF. CDR3 DNA sequence: TGTGCCAGCAGCGACGCCCTAGCGGGTGGTATTACCTACAGTGAGCAGTTCTTC. The whole variable domain, remainder taken from reference TRBV14 and TRBJ2-1, is EAGVTQFPSHSVIEKGQTVTLRCDPISGHDNLYWYRRVMGKEIKFLLHFVKESKQDESGMPNNRFLAERTGGTYSTLKVQPAELEDSGVYFCASSDALAGGITYSEQFFGPGTRLTVL.